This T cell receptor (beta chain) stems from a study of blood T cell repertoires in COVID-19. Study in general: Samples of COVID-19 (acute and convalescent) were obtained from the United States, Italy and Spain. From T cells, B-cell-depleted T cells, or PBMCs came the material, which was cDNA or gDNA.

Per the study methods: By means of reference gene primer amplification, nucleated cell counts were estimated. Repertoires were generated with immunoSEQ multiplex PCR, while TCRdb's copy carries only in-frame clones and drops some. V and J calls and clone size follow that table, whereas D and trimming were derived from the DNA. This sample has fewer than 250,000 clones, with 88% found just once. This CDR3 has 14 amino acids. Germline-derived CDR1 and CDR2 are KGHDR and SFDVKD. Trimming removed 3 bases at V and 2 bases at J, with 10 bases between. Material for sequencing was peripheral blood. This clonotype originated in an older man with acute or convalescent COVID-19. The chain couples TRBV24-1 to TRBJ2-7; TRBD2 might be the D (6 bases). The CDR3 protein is CATSDNGRPYEQYF. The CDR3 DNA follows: TGTGCCACCAGTGATAACGGGAGACCCTACGAGCAGTACTTC.